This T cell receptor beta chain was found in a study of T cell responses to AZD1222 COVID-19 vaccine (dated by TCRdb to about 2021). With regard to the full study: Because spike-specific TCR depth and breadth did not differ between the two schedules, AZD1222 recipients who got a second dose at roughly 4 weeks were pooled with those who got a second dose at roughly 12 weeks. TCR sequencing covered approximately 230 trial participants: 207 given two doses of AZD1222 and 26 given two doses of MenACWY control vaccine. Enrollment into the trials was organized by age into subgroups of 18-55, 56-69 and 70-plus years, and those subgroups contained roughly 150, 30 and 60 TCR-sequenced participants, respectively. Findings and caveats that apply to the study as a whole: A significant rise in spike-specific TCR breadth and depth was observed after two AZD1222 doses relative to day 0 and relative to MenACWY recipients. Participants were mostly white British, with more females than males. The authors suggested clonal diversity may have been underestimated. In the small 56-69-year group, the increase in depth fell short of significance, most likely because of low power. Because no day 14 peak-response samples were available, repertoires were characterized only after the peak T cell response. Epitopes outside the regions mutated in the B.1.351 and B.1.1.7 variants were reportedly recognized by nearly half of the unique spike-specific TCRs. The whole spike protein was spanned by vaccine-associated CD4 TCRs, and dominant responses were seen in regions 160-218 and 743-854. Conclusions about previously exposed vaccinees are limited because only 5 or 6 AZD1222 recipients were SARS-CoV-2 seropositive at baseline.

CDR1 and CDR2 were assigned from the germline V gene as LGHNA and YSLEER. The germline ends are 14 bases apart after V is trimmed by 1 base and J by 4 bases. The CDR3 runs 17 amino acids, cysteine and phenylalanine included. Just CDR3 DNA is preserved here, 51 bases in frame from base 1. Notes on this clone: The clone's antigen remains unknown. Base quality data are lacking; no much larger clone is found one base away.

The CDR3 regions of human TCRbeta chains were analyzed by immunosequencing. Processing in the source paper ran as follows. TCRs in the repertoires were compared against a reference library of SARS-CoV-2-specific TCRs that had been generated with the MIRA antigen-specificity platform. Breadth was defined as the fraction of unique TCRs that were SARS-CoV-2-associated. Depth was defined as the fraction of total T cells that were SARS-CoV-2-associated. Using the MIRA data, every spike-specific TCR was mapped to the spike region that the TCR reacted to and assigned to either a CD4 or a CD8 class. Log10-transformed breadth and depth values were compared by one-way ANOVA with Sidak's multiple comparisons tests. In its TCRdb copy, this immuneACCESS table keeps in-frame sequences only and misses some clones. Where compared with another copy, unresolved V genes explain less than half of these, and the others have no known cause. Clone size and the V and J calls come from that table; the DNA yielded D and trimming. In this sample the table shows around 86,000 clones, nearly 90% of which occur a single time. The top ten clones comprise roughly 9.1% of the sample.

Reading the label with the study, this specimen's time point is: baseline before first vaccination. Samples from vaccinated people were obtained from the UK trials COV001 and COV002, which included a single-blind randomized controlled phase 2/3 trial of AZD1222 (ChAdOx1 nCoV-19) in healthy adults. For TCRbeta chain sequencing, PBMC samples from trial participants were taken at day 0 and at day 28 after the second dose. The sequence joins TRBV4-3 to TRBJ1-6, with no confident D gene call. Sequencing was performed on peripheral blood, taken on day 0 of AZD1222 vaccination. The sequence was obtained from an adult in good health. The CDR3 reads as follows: CASSQGVAADYNSPLHF. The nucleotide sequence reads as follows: TGCGCCAGCAGCCAAGGGGTCGCGGCAGATTATAATTCACCCCTCCACTTT.